One sample yielded the 16 T cell receptor beta chains listed below, sequenced in a study of patients with pleural tuberculosis. Each CDR3 protein is one row after TCRdb ran MiXCR on the reads. The data contain roughly 27,000 distinct CDR3 sequences, over 15% of them seen just once; the ten biggest clones take up around 3.2%. The sequencing sample was made of peripheral blood. These receptors were obtained from a human donor with pleural tuberculosis.

The V call is TRBV24-1, the J call TRBJ1-1; D perhaps matches TRBD1 (5 bases). Trimming left V 3 bases short and J 3 bases short, with 16 bases between. Looked up from germline, CDR1 is KGHDR and CDR2 is SFDVKD. The CDR3 consists of 16 residues. This chain's CDR3 is CATSDPGRPLDTEAFF. Written as DNA, the CDR3 is TGTGCCACCAGTGATCCGGGACGACCGCTCGACACTGAAGCTTTCTTT.

This clonotype was observed at least ten times. The V and J genes are TRBV19 and TRBJ1-1; D gene unclear. V lost 9 bases, J lost 1 base, and 9 bases lay in between. The germline V gene has CDR1 LNHDA and CDR2 SQIVND (reference sequence). CDR3 size: 12 residues. The CDR3 DNA is TGTGCCAGCAGGACGGCGAACACTGAAGCTTTCTTT. It is translated as CASRTANTEAFF.

This clonotype was observed at least ten times. CDR3 region: CASSLDRLSTDTQYF. CDR3 bases: TGCGCCAGCAGCCTTGACAGATTGAGCACAGATACGCAGTATTTT. V usage is TRBV10-1 and J usage is TRBJ2-3, with a weak D call TRBD1 (5 bases). The CDR3 loop spans 15 amino acids. Looked up from germline, CDR1 is WNHNN and CDR2 is SYGVQD (reference sequence). The V end lost 6 bases, the J end lost 0 bases, and 13 bases lay between the germline ends.

This clonotype was seen many times. The chain is built from TRBV24-1 and TRBJ2-3; D gene uncertain. CDR1 is KGHDR and CDR2 is SFDVKD in the germline V gene. V lost 8 bases and J lost 6, with 8 bases in between. CDR3 length: 11 amino acids. DNA for the CDR3: TGTGCCACCACCTTGGGGGATACGCAGTATTTT. This gives the protein CATTLGDTQYF.

Worth noting for this clonotype: One base away lies a much larger clone, so this may be a sequencing read error. The chain carries TRBV4-1 and TRBJ2-5; D gene uncertain. The CDR3 sequence is 14 residues long. Germline CDR1 is MGHRA and CDR2 is YSYEKL. The CDR3 region is CASGQVAAIETQYF. The DNA for the CDR3 is TGCGCCAGCGGCCAAGTCGCAGCTATAGAGACCCAGTACTTC.

In this sample, this clonotype turned up many times. The chain employs TRBV10-3 and TRBJ2-3; D is possibly TRBD2 (6 bases). The V gene's germline CDR1 is ENHRY and CDR2 SYGVKD. CDR3 length: 13 residues. Trimming shortened V by 10 bases and J by 2 bases, and 13 bases separated the two germline ends. For the CDR3, the DNA is TGTGCCACCGTAGCGGACAACACAGATACGCAGTATTTT. Protein sequence: CATVADNTDTQYF.

There are many counts of this clonotype. The chain recombines TRBV6-2 or TRBV6-3 with TRBJ2-3, with D tentatively TRBD1 or TRBD2 (5 bases each). This CDR3 is 14 amino acids long. CDR1 MNHEY and CDR2 SVGEGT come from the germline V gene. Trimming pared 8 bases from V and 2 bases from J, leaving 14 bases between. In DNA, the CDR3 is TGTGCCAGCCGTGTAAGGGACCACACAGATACGCAGTATTTT. Protein: CASRVRDHTDTQYF.

This clonotype was recorded many times. The chain uses TRBV28 and TRBJ2-3, with 12 bases fitting TRBD2. The V gene end was trimmed by 8 bases and the J gene end by 1 base; junction bases not matched to a gene: 19. Per germline, CDR1 MDHEN and CDR2 SYDVKM. The CDR3 consists of 20 residues. The DNA for the CDR3 is TGTGCCAGCTACGAGGGGCCTAGCGGGAGGGCCGCGGAAGGCACAGATACGCAGTATTTT. Translated, it gives CASYEGPSGRAAEGTDTQYF.

This clonotype is medium-sized within its sample. This chain links TRBV25-1 with TRBJ1-3; a weak D match, TRBD1 (5 bases). Germline CDR1 reads MGHDK; CDR2 reads SYGVNS. Trimming removed 10 bases from V and 0 bases from J, with 25 bases in between. CDR3 length: 18 residues. In DNA form, the CDR3 reads TGTGCCAACTCGGGGGGGTCTCCTAGGAGGCCCTCTGGAAACACCATATATTTT. Translating gives CANSGGSPRRPSGNTIYF.

Note on this clonotype: This may be a read error: a much more frequent sequence differs by one nucleotide. CDR3 in DNA: TGCAGCGCCAGGGCTTTTGACGAGCAGTACTTC. Its translation is CSARAFDEQYF. The rearrangement joins TRBV29-1 to TRBJ2-7; the D gene is possibly TRBD1 (5 bases). Germline V gene data show CDR1 as SQVTM and CDR2 as ANQGSEA. Trimming cost V 7 bases and J 5 bases, with 12 bases left between them. The CDR3 has 11 amino acids.

This sequence joins TRBV10-2 and TRBJ1-2, with a weak D call TRBD1 (5 bases). From germline, CDR1 is WSHSY and CDR2 SAAADI. There are 13 residues in the CDR3. V lost 5 bases and J lost 7, with 14 bases in between. Here the CDR3 reads CASSSGTGGGYTF. CDR3 sequence (DNA): TGCGCCAGCAGTTCCGGGACGGGCGGTGGCTACACCTTC.

In its sample, this clonotype was seen many times. The gene calls are TRBV28 and TRBJ2-7; D ambiguous. The CDR3 is 13 residues long. Germline CDR1 MDHEN, CDR2 SYDVKM. The V gene lost 3 bases and the J gene lost 0 bases, with 6 bases spanning the gap. The CDR3 DNA reads as TGTGCCAGCAGTTTTTCCAGCTCCTACGAGCAGTACTTC. Residues: CASSFSSSYEQYF.

This clonotype was recorded at least ten times. The chain links TRBV19 to TRBJ1-2; 8 positions agree with TRBD1. V shed 3 bases, J shed 2 bases, and the junction held 5 bases outside the gene matches. This CDR3 is built from 15 residues. In germline, CDR1 is LNHDA, CDR2 SQIVND (reference sequence). The CDR3 region is CASSMTTGVNYGYTF. The CDR3 DNA follows: TGTGCCAGTAGTATGACGACAGGGGTGAACTATGGCTACACCTTC.

The V gene is TRBV5-1, the J gene TRBJ2-7; D possibly corresponds to TRBD2 (6 bases). The length of the CDR3 is 16 residues. Germline values: CDR1 SGHRS, CDR2 YFSETQ. The germline V and J ends were trimmed by 2 bases and 5 bases, with 20 bases remaining between them. CDR3 in DNA: TGCGCCAGCAGCTTCCGGTCCAGCGGAGGGCACAACGAGCAGTACTTC. Amino acid sequence: CASSFRSSGGHNEQYF.

As concerns this clonotype: Germline and junction disagree at one end, which may indicate a read error. V is TRBV2 and J is TRBJ1-4; tentatively, D is TRBD1 (5 bases). Germline assignment: CDR1 SNHLY and CDR2 FYNNEI. The CDR3 totals 13 residues. The CDR3 region is CVSSEGTNEKLFF. Here the CDR3 DNA reads TGTGTCAGCAGTGAGGGGACCAATGAAAAACTGTTTTTT.

This clonotype was recorded at least ten times. The chain links TRBV7-9 to TRBJ2-1; 8 nucleotides align to TRBD1. Trimming took 6 bases from V and 0 from J; bases not matched to a gene: 13. This CDR3 is built from 18 residues. Germline V gives CDR1 SEHNR, CDR2 FQNEAQ (reference sequence). CDR3 DNA sequence: TGTGCCAGCAGATCCGGGGTTGCAGGGGGCGTCTCCTACAATGAGCAGTTCTTC. Translated: CASRSGVAGGVSYNEQFF.